Listed here are 24 T cell receptor beta chains from one sample, sequenced in a study of B cell selection in AIRE deficiency. The repertoire was sequenced with immunoSEQ multiplex PCR; TCRdb's copy has only in-frame clones and lacks some. This table holds fewer than 25,000 clones, 85% to 95% found once. Regulatory T cells were sorted as CD4+CD25hiCD127low/negative. Sequenced material: CD4+CD25+ Tregs sorted from PBMCs. All receptors come from a human donor in good health.

The gene calls are TRBV2 and TRBJ1-2; D is unresolved. This CDR3 has 15 amino acids. Trimming left V 2 bases short and J 7 bases short, with 17 bases between. Germline V lookup: CDR1 SNHLY, CDR2 FYNNEI. Here the CDR3 DNA reads TGTGCCAGCAGTGAATTCGTCCGGGAGGGAGGTGGCTACACCTTC. Translation: CASSEFVREGGGYTF.

The V call is TRBV19, the J call TRBJ1-4; D unresolved. The CDR3 is made up of 12 amino acids. The V end was cut by 5 bases, the J end by 8 bases, with 9 bases between. Germline CDR1 LNHDA, CDR2 SQIVND (reference sequence). The CDR3 region is CASSGIMEKLFF. CDR3 nucleotide sequence: TGTGCCAGTAGTGGAATCATGGAAAAACTGTTTTTT. Full variable domain (remainder filled in from reference TRBV19 and TRBJ1-4): DGGITQSPKYLFRKEGQNVTLSCEQNLNHDAMYWYRQDPGQGLRLIYYSQIVNDFQKGDIAEGYSVSREKKESFPLTVTSAQKNPTAFYLCASSGIMEKLFFGSGTQLSVL.

This chain joins TRBV6-4 and TRBJ1-2; no clear D gene. CDR3 length equals 14 residues. Germline V CDR1 and CDR2: MRHNA, SNTAGT. V lost 2 bases, J lost 3 bases, and 10 bases lay in between. Here the CDR3 reads CASSDVTVDYGYTF. The CDR3 nucleotides read TGTGCCAGCAGTGACGTAACAGTCGACTATGGCTACACCTTC.

CDR3 nucleotides: TGTGCCTCGGGCAGGGATCAGTATTTT. Amino acid sequence: CASGRDQYF. J is TRBJ2-3 and V is TRBV2; D may be TRBD1 (5 bases). V lost 11 bases to trimming and J lost 12 bases, with 12 bases between them. This CDR3 is 9 amino acids long. Germline V gene data show CDR1 as SNHLY and CDR2 as FYNNEI.

V and J are TRBV29-1 and TRBJ2-7, with D perhaps being TRBD1 or TRBD2 (5 bases each). V dropped 6 bases and J dropped 1 base, with 10 bases sitting between them. Germline CDR1 reads SQVTM; CDR2 reads ANQGSEA. There are 12 residues in the CDR3. CDR3 region: CSVWDGSYEQYF. For the CDR3, the DNA is TGCAGCGTGTGGGACGGATCCTACGAGCAGTACTTC.

V usage is TRBV7-9 and J usage is TRBJ1-3, with unresolved D. Germline-derived CDR1 and CDR2 are SEHNR and FQNEAQ (reference sequence). This CDR3 has 17 residues. V was clipped by 0 bases and J by 2 bases, with 14 bases between them. CDR3 sequence (DNA): TGTGCCAGCAGCTTAGCCCGGGGTGTTGGACCTGGAAACACCATATATTTT. It is translated as CASSLARGVGPGNTIYF. The variable domain in full, completed from reference TRBV7-9 and TRBJ1-3, reads DTGVSQNPRHKITKRGQNVTFRCDPISEHNRLYWYRQTLGQGPEFLTYFQNEAQLEKSRLLSDRFSAERPKGSFSTLEIQRTEQGDSAMYLCASSLARGVGPGNTIYFGEGSWLTVV.

The V call is TRBV7-6, the J call TRBJ2-7; perhaps TRBD2 as D (7 bases). Trimming took off 2 bases at V and 6 bases at J, with 11 bases between the two ends. Germline V gene lookup returns CDR1 SGHVS and CDR2 FNYEAQ. The CDR3 is made up of 13 amino acids. CDR3 sequence reads: CASSLSGEGEQYF. The CDR3 nucleotides are TGTGCCAGCAGCTTATCAGGGGAGGGCGAGCAGTACTTC.

The V call is TRBV6-1, the J call TRBJ1-2, with no clear D. Germline V gene data show CDR1 as MNHNS and CDR2 as SASEGT. The CDR3 runs 14 residues. V was shortened by 7 bases and J by 5 bases, with 17 bases between the two germline ends. DNA of the CDR3: TGTGCCAGCACCCGTTCGGGAGGGTCATATGGCTACACCTTC. Translated: CASTRSGGSYGYTF.

The chain joins TRBV5-1 to TRBJ2-1; 13 nucleotides agree with TRBD2. Germline V gene data show CDR1 as SGHRS and CDR2 as YFSETQ. There are 18 residues in the CDR3. V lost 3 bases, J lost 0 bases, and 6 bases stayed unmatched. As DNA, the CDR3 is TGCGCCAGCAGCTGGGGACTAGCGGGGCGGAGCTCCTACAATGAGCAGTTCTTC. Translating it yields CASSWGLAGRSSYNEQFF.

The rearrangement uses TRBV19 and TRBJ2-7; TRBD1 aligns across 10 bases. Germline CDR1 is LNHDA and CDR2 is SQIVND (reference sequence). The CDR3 extends over 14 amino acids. The V segment lost 6 bases and the J segment 6 bases; nucleotides outside the gene matches: 8. In DNA, the CDR3 is TGTGCCAGTAGGGGGACAGGGGAAGGGAGCGAGCAGTACTTC. Its protein is CASRGTGEGSEQYF.

This clone was found a few times. V is TRBV29-1 and J is TRBJ2-1; 8 bases line up with TRBD2. The ends lost 7 bases at V and 8 bases at J; junction bases unmatched: 10. The CDR3 contains 13 residues. The V gene's germline CDR1 is SQVTM and CDR2 ANQGSEA. This chain's CDR3 is CSAGGAFFDEQFF. In DNA, the CDR3 is TGCAGCGCCGGGGGGGCCTTCTTCGATGAGCAGTTCTTC.

The V gene is TRBV19, the J gene TRBJ2-1; the D is unclear. This CDR3 is built from 14 residues. The V and J ends lost 3 bases and 7 bases respectively, with 13 bases between them. In germline, CDR1 is LNHDA, CDR2 SQIVND (reference sequence). The CDR3 is CASSIQVPSNEQFF. The DNA for the CDR3 is TGTGCCAGTAGTATCCAAGTTCCCTCGAATGAGCAGTTCTTC.

The genes are TRBV7-9 and TRBJ1-1; D unclear. CDR1 is SEHNR, CDR2 FQNEAQ, per germline (reference sequence). V gave up 3 bases and J gave up 1 base, with 12 bases separating them. This CDR3 has 15 residues. The CDR3: CASSFPGLGNTEAFF. The CDR3 DNA follows: TGTGCCAGCAGCTTCCCCGGGCTAGGGAACACTGAAGCTTTCTTT.

The V call is TRBV20-1, the J call TRBJ2-5; no reliable D call. The germline V gene has CDR1 DFQATT and CDR2 SNEGSKA (reference sequence). V was shortened by 0 bases and J by 4 bases, with 3 bases between the two germline ends. The CDR3 totals 11 residues. The CDR3 sequence is CSARDAETQYF. CDR3 in DNA: TGCAGTGCTAGAGACGCAGAGACCCAGTACTTC.

The chain carries TRBV6-5 and TRBJ1-1; D not certain. In germline, CDR1 is MNHEY, CDR2 SVGAGI. V lost 6 bases, J lost 0 bases, and 11 bases lay in between. The CDR3 is made up of 14 amino acids. CDR3 protein: CASSPQALNTEAFF. The CDR3 coding sequence is TGTGCCAGCAGCCCGCAAGCGTTGAACACTGAAGCTTTCTTT.

V and J are TRBV6-6 and TRBJ2-7; the match to TRBD1 covers 9 bases. The J segment lost 3 bases and the V segment lost 4 bases, leaving 10 bases of the junction unmatched. The CDR3 has 16 amino acids. In germline, CDR1 is MNHNY, CDR2 SVGAGI (reference sequence). The DNA of the CDR3 is TGTGCCAGCAGTTCCACAAGAGGGACAGGGAACTACGAGCAGTACTTC. Its protein product is CASSSTRGTGNYEQYF.

In its sample, this clone was seen once. CDR3 sequence (DNA): TGCGCCAGCAGCCTTAGGACAGGGAGGTCACCCCTCCACTTT. Amino acid sequence: CASSLRTGRSPLHF. The gene calls are TRBV5-1 and TRBJ1-6, with 8 bases aligning to TRBD1. The V gene's germline CDR1 is SGHRS and CDR2 YFSETQ. Trimming cost V 4 bases and J 10 bases; bases outside gene matches: 7. CDR3 length: 14 residues. The variable domain in full, completed from reference TRBV5-1 and TRBJ1-6, reads KAGVTQTPRYLIKTRGQQVTLSCSPISGHRSVSWYQQTPGQGLQFLFEYFSETQRNKGNFPGRFSGRQFSNSRSEMNVSTLELGDSALYLCASSLRTGRSPLHFGNGTRLTVT.

The chain is built from TRBV10-2 and TRBJ1-2, with 8 positions matching TRBD1. Germline trimming cut 3 bases from V and 8 bases from J; bases unmatched to any gene: 2. The CDR3 sequence is 12 residues long. The germline V gene encodes CDR1 WSHSY and CDR2 SAAADI. The DNA of the CDR3 is TGCGCCAGCAGTGACCGGACAGGGGGCTACACCTTC. This encodes CASSDRTGGYTF.

This sequence joins TRBV18 and TRBJ2-7; 8 nucleotides match TRBD1. Trimming took 3 bases from V and 12 from J; bases not matched to a gene: 4. Germline CDR1 and CDR2: KGHSH and LQKENI. The CDR3 consists of 11 residues. CDR3 sequence: CASSPDRGRYF. The CDR3 nucleotides are TGTGCCAGCTCACCCGACAGGGGCCGGTACTTC.

The V and J genes are TRBV4-1 and TRBJ2-1; possible D gene TRBD2, 7 bases. This CDR3 is 17 amino acids long. CDR1 is MGHRA, CDR2 YSYEKL, per germline. The germline V and J ends were trimmed by 4 bases and 4 bases, with 20 bases remaining between them. CDR3 sequence reads: CASSPLRGRVLYNEQFF. The CDR3 coding sequence is TGCGCCAGCAGCCCCCTGAGGGGGAGGGTCCTGTACAATGAGCAGTTCTTC.

The chain has TRBV7-9 and TRBJ1-5; tentative D call: TRBD1 (6 bases). The CDR3 is 14 amino acids. The V gene lost 5 bases and the J gene lost 6 bases, with 14 bases spanning the gap. CDR1 and CDR2 from the germline V gene are SEHNR and FQNEAQ (reference sequence). The CDR3 bases are TGTGCCAGCAGCCTCCGGGGGGCGGGTCAGCCCCAGCATTTT. Its translation: CASSLRGAGQPQHF.

The chain couples TRBV30 to TRBJ1-5, with D perhaps matching TRBD1 (5 bases). This CDR3 spans 15 amino acids. The V gene lost 0 bases and the J gene lost 1 base, with 10 bases spanning the gap. Germline values: CDR1 GTSNPN, CDR2 SVGIG (reference sequence). DNA of the CDR3: TGTGCCTGGAGTGTAAAGGGGTGGAGCAATCAGCCCCAGCATTTT. Amino acids: CAWSVKGWSNQPQHF.

This chain uses TRBV5-6 with TRBJ2-7, with TRBD2 matching 12 bases. With V trimmed by 2 bases and J by 1 base, 7 bases remained unmatched. There are 17 residues in the CDR3. Germline CDR1 reads SGHDT; CDR2 reads YYEEEE. This chain's CDR3 is CASSFGLAGPISYEQYF. CDR3 nucleotides: TGTGCCAGCAGCTTTGGACTAGCGGGACCAATATCCTACGAGCAGTACTTC.

This rearrangement joins TRBV6-6 to TRBJ1-1, with 7 bases lining up with TRBD1. Germline CDR1 and CDR2: MNHNY and SVGAGI (reference sequence). The CDR3 consists of 14 residues. With 4 bases clipped from V and 4 bases from J, the junction kept 6 bases outside the gene matches. Written as DNA, the CDR3 is TGTGCCAGCAGTTTAGGCAGGGGGACCACTGAAGCTTTCTTT. It yields the protein CASSLGRGTTEAFF.